The 12 T cell receptor beta chains below were found in one sample sequenced in a study of blood T cell repertoires in COVID-19. Sequencing used immunoSEQ multiplex PCR; TCRdb keeps in-frame clones, though not all of them. The sample lists about 97,000 clones; approximately 81% were seen once. Sequencing was carried out using peripheral blood. These receptors came from a woman between 70 and 85 years old with active or convalescent COVID-19.

This clone was picked up one time. The V and J genes are TRBV11-3 and TRBJ2-7, with 7 nucleotides matching TRBD2. With V trimmed by 0 bases and J by 3 bases, 8 bases remained unmatched. Germline lookup yields CDR1 SGHNT and CDR2 YENEEA. This CDR3 is built from 16 residues. DNA for the CDR3: TGTGCCAGCAGCTTAGATAGGCTAGCGGCAAACTACGAGCAGTACTTC. As protein: CASSLDRLAANYEQYF.

The DNA of the CDR3 is TGTGCCAGCAGCTTAGTGGGGGGTAGGGTAGGAGCTTTCTTT. Residues: CASSLVGGRVGAFF. The chain has TRBV7-2 and TRBJ1-1; D possibly corresponds to TRBD1 (5 bases). The CDR3 extends over 14 amino acids. Trimming cost V 1 base and J 10 bases, with 16 bases left between them. Germline CDR1 SGHTA, CDR2 FQGNSA.

As concerns this clone: Germline and junction disagree at one end, which may indicate a read error. The rearrangement uses TRBV7-7 and TRBJ2-7; TRBD1 matches 7 bases. The CDR3 is 16 residues long. Germline V lookup: CDR1 SSHAT, CDR2 FNYEAQ (reference sequence). The CDR3 bases are TGTGCTAGCAACTTAACACAGGGGCCCTGCTCCTACGAGCAGTACTTC. It specifies CASNLTQGPCSYEQYF.

The chain has TRBV2 and TRBJ1-2, with D unresolved. The germline gives CDR1 SNHLY, CDR2 FYNNEI. V gave up 3 bases and J gave up 8 bases, with 13 bases separating them. The CDR3 extends over 13 amino acids. The CDR3 reads CASSDRVTYGYTF. CDR3 DNA: TGTGCCAGCAGTGATCGAGTAACCTACGGCTACACCTTC.

The chain links TRBV18 to TRBJ2-2, with D perhaps matching TRBD1 (5 bases). Germline V lookup: CDR1 KGHSH, CDR2 LQKENI. V lost 4 bases to trimming and J lost 4 bases, with 13 bases between them. The CDR3 has 15 residues. For the CDR3, the DNA is TGTGCCAGCTCACTGAACGACAGATTCACCGGGGAGCTGTTTTTT. Residues: CASSLNDRFTGELFF.

The V gene is TRBV13, the J gene TRBJ2-3; 11 positions match TRBD2. V lost 2 bases, J lost 6 bases, and 13 bases stayed unmatched. Germline-derived CDR1 and CDR2 are PRHDT and FYEKMQ (reference sequence). The CDR3 extends over 18 amino acids. This CDR3 is CASSLIQPGTSGTDTQYF. DNA for the CDR3: TGTGCCAGCAGCTTAATCCAGCCCGGGACTAGCGGAACTGATACGCAGTATTTT.

V and J are TRBV27 and TRBJ1-2; weak D call: TRBD1 (5 bases). CDR1 MNHEY and CDR2 SMNVEV come from the germline V gene (reference sequence). This CDR3 has 16 residues. V shed 5 bases and J shed 0 bases, with 16 bases lying between them. CDR3 DNA sequence: TGTGCCAGCAGTACTCGACAGCCCCCCGCTAACTATGGCTACACCTTC. Translated, it gives CASSTRQPPANYGYTF.

The gene calls are TRBV15 and TRBJ1-1; 7 nucleotides align to TRBD1. Germline loops: CDR1 LNHNV, CDR2 YYDKDF (reference sequence). The V segment lost 4 bases and the J segment 4 bases; nucleotides outside the gene matches: 6. CDR3 size: 14 residues. CDR3 protein: CATSTSSGGTEAFF. The CDR3 region has the DNA TGTGCCACCAGCACGAGTTCAGGGGGCACTGAAGCTTTCTTT.

V and J are TRBV20-1 and TRBJ1-2; D is possibly TRBD1 (5 bases). Germline-derived CDR1 and CDR2 are DFQATT and SNEGSKA (reference sequence). This CDR3 is 11 amino acids long. V lost 6 bases and J lost 8, with 13 bases in between. Written as DNA, the CDR3 is TGCAGTGCCCGCAGGGTAGGGGGCTACACCTTC. Translated, it gives CSARRVGGYTF.

The chain has TRBV5-6 and TRBJ2-7; 9 nucleotides line up with TRBD2. In germline, CDR1 is SGHDT, CDR2 YYEEEE. The CDR3 has 16 amino acids. Trimming took 0 bases from V and 3 from J; bases not matched to a gene: 7. Here the CDR3 reads CASSLAGTSLRYEQYF. As DNA, the CDR3 is TGTGCCAGCAGCTTGGCCGGGACTAGCTTACGCTACGAGCAGTACTTC.

The J gene is TRBJ2-7, the V gene TRBV5-4; D possibly corresponds to TRBD1 (6 bases). Trimming took off 4 bases at V and 6 bases at J, with 20 bases between the two ends. The CDR3 sequence is 15 residues long. CDR1 SGHNT and CDR2 YYREEE come from the germline V gene (reference sequence). The CDR3 DNA reads as TGTGCCAGCAGCCCCGCCACAGGGAGTCCTCCCGAGCAGTACTTC. This codes for CASSPATGSPPEQYF.

V usage is TRBV3-1 (or the pseudogene TRBV3-2) and J usage is TRBJ1-6, with 9 nucleotides matching TRBD1. There are 15 residues in the CDR3. The V gene's germline CDR1 is LGHDT and CDR2 YNNKEL (reference sequence). Trimming removed 1 base from V and 12 bases from J; junction bases left unmatched: 7. The CDR3 reads CASSQGGTGQGPLHF. In DNA form, the CDR3 reads TGTGCCAGCAGCCAAGGAGGGACAGGGCAAGGACCCCTCCACTTT.